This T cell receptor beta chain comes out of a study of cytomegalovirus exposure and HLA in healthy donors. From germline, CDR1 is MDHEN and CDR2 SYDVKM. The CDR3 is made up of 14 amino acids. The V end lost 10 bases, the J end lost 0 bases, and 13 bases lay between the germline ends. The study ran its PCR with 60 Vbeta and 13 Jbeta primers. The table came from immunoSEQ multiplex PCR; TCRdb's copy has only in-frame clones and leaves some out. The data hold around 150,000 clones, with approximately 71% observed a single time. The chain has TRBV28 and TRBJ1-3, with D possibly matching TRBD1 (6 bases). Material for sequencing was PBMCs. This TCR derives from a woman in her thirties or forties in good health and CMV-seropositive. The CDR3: CATQGMNSGNTIYF. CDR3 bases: TGTGCCACCCAGGGGATGAACTCTGGAAACACCATATATTTT.